This T cell receptor (beta chain) was obtained from a study of radiotherapy plus CTLA-4 blockade in lung cancer. In the study overall: Objective responses occurred in 15% to 20% of patients; around 31% had disease control.

The ends lost 5 bases at V and 6 bases at J; junction bases unmatched: 10. Germline assignment: CDR1 MNHEY and CDR2 SMNVEV (reference sequence). CDR3 length: 15 amino acids. Clones were read by immunoSEQ multiplex PCR, and TCRdb kept only the in-frame ones, dropping some. Found here are about 14,000 clones, about 89% of them singletons; the top ten hold 13% to 15%. Notes on the study in general: TCR clones of tumor origin grew in blood after radiotherapy plus ipilimumab.

Comments on this clone: Its antigen is not known.

Receiving focal radiation plus CTLA-4 blockade with ipilimumab were patients who had chemo-refractory metastatic non-small-cell lung cancer. The sample consisted of peripheral blood, taken from a patient treated with radiotherapy plus ipilimumab. The receptor comes from a human donor with non-small cell lung cancer that progressed on radiotherapy plus ipilimumab. Some clones in this sample may be carry-over from other donors' samples. This chain uses TRBV27 with TRBJ1-1; 9 bases are shared with TRBD1. CDR3 residues: CASSVQQGAISEAFF. DNA for the CDR3: TGTGCCAGCAGTGTACAACAGGGGGCGATATCTGAAGCTTTCTTT.